These 29 T cell receptor beta chains were sequenced from one sample in a study of regulatory T cells. The PCR used 52 TRBV and 13 TRBJ primers. Measured with immunoSEQ multiplex PCR; TCRdb has only the in-frame clones, and not every one. The table records about 9,500 clones, under 90% of them present only once. The sample was CD8+ T cells sorted from blood. The receptor set was obtained from a person aged 18-30 years with CD3G deficiency.

The rearrangement uses TRBV6-4 and TRBJ2-7, with D tentatively TRBD2 (6 bases). The CDR3 loop spans 13 amino acids. Germline V gene lookup returns CDR1 MRHNA and CDR2 SNTAGT. With 5 bases removed from V and 3 bases from J, the gap between germline ends came to 11 bases. DNA for the CDR3: TGTGCCAGCAGTTTTTCCGGGGGCTACGAGCAGTACTTC. It specifies CASSFSGGYEQYF.

CDR3 in amino acids: CASSPGVGTEAFF. DNA of the CDR3: TGTGCCAGTAGCCCAGGGGTTGGTACTGAAGCTTTCTTT. The chain recombines TRBV19 with TRBJ1-1; D might be TRBD1 (6 bases). The CDR3 has 13 residues. The germline CDR1 and CDR2 sequences are LNHDA and SQIVND (reference sequence). V was pared by 6 bases and J by 5 bases, with 13 bases between.

This sequence joins TRBV6-1 and TRBJ2-6; no reliable D call. V lost 1 base to trimming and J lost 1 base, with 17 bases between them. The CDR3 runs to 19 residues. The germline gives CDR1 MNHNS, CDR2 SASEGT. CDR3 coding DNA: TGTGCCAGCAGTGAAGAACAGTTTGCCCCCATTTCTGGGGCCAACGTCCTGACTTTC. Translation gives CASSEEQFAPISGANVLTF.

The CDR3 loop reads CASSEEIGNTIYF. The CDR3 bases are TGTGCCAGCAGTGAAGAGATTGGAAACACCATATATTTT. This chain uses TRBV6-1 with TRBJ1-3, with D uncertain. V lost 1 base to trimming and J lost 3 bases, with 4 bases between them. The CDR3 sequence is 13 residues long. Looked up from germline, CDR1 is MNHNS and CDR2 is SASEGT.

This clone was found once. The V call is TRBV6-6, the J call TRBJ1-4; TRBD1 is a possible D gene (5 bases). With 5 bases removed from V and 7 bases from J, the gap between germline ends came to 11 bases. The CDR3 sequence is 13 residues long. CDR1 and CDR2 (germline): MNHNY, SVGAGI (reference sequence). In DNA, the CDR3 is TGTGCCAGCAGTAAGGGGACTGGTGAAAAACTGTTTTTT. Translation: CASSKGTGEKLFF.

This clone was found a few times. J is TRBJ2-3 and V is TRBV27; 10 positions agree with TRBD1. This CDR3 contains 16 residues. Looked up from germline, CDR1 is MNHEY and CDR2 is SMNVEV (reference sequence). The J segment lost 4 bases and the V segment lost 2 bases, leaving 6 bases of the junction unmatched. CDR3 in DNA: TGTGCCAGCAGTTTAAAATTGACAGGGGGCGCAGATACGCAGTATTTT. This encodes CASSLKLTGGADTQYF.

This clone was recorded a few times. V is TRBV28 and J is TRBJ2-1, with TRBD2 matching 11 bases. Germline V lookup: CDR1 MDHEN, CDR2 SYDVKM. The length of the CDR3 is 15 residues. V trimming: 3 bases; J trimming: 3 bases; junction bases outside the gene matches: 1. In DNA, the CDR3 is TGTGCCAGCAGTTTTGGGACTAGCGGCTACAATGAGCAGTTCTTC. Protein sequence: CASSFGTSGYNEQFF.

The V and J genes are TRBV7-9 and TRBJ2-7; tentatively, D is TRBD1 (6 bases). The CDR3 consists of 13 residues. Trimming took 6 bases from V and 0 from J, leaving 9 bases between them. CDR1 is SEHNR, CDR2 FQNEAQ, per germline (reference sequence). The CDR3 sequence: CASSSDSSYEQYF. The CDR3 DNA follows: TGTGCCAGCAGTTCGGACAGCTCCTACGAGCAGTACTTC.

In its sample, this clone was seen a few times. The chain uses TRBV27 and TRBJ1-6; D not resolved. The CDR3 extends over 14 amino acids. V was pared by 3 bases and J by 8 bases, with 11 bases between. Germline CDR1 is MNHEY and CDR2 is SMNVEV (reference sequence). CDR3 region: CASSFHGADSPLHF. For the CDR3, the DNA is TGTGCCAGCAGTTTTCATGGCGCGGATTCACCCCTCCACTTT.

The rearrangement uses TRBV28 and TRBJ2-7; D not certain. Germline CDR1 and CDR2: MDHEN and SYDVKM. The V end lost 5 bases, the J end lost 5 bases, and 10 bases lay between the germline ends. The CDR3 extends over 12 amino acids. The CDR3 is CASSAPGNEQYF. CDR3 nucleotide sequence: TGTGCCAGCAGTGCCCCCGGAAACGAGCAGTACTTC.

This clone was detected only a few times. The chain carries TRBV11-3 and TRBJ2-1, with D possibly TRBD1 on 6 matching bases. The CDR3 contains 13 residues. CDR1 is SGHNT, CDR2 YENEEA, per germline. Deletions cut 4 bases from V and 8 bases from J, with 12 bases between. As DNA, the CDR3 is TGTGCCAGCAGCTCCGGACAGTTCGATGAGCAGTTCTTC. Translation gives CASSSGQFDEQFF. Based on the CDR3 plus reference TRBV11-3 and TRBJ2-1, the full variable domain is EAGVVQSPRYKIIEKKQPVAFWCNPISGHNTLYWYLQNLGQGPELLIRYENEEAVDDSQLPKDRFSAERLKGVDSTLKIQPAELGDSAVYLCASSSGQFDEQFFGPGTRLTVL.

The V call is TRBV7-8, the J call TRBJ2-1, with unresolved D. The V end was cut by 2 bases, the J end by 6 bases, with 5 bases between. Germline CDR1 is SGHVS and CDR2 is FQNEAQ. This CDR3 region has 12 residues. The CDR3 loop is CASSLWGNEQFF. DNA of the CDR3: TGTGCCAGCAGCTTATGGGGCAATGAGCAGTTCTTC.

V and J are TRBV11-2 and TRBJ2-7; 13 bases line up with TRBD2. The CDR3 runs to 17 residues. The V and J ends lost 1 base and 6 bases, in that order; junction bases with no gene match: 9. From germline, CDR1 is SGHAT and CDR2 FQNNGV. The CDR3 DNA is TGTGCCAGCAGCTTAGTAGGAGGAGGACTAGCGGGAGTCGAGCAGTACTTC. Translated, it gives CASSLVGGGLAGVEQYF.

The DNA of the CDR3 is TGTGCCAGCAGTTTAAGTGGGGGAACTGAAGCTTTCTTT. This codes for CASSLSGGTEAFF. This chain joins TRBV7-9 and TRBJ1-1; perhaps TRBD1 as D (5 bases). Trimming took 6 bases from V and 5 from J, leaving 13 bases between them. The germline V gene has CDR1 SEHNR and CDR2 FQNEAQ (reference sequence). CDR3 length equals 13 residues.

This clone appeared once. An end of the junction does not agree with germline; a read error may underlie this. The genes are TRBV7-8 and TRBJ2-7; 7 nucleotides align to TRBD1. This CDR3 has 13 residues. Germline V gene data show CDR1 as SGHVS and CDR2 as FQNEAQ. Here the CDR3 reads CAGSLGGGSEQYF. In DNA form, the CDR3 reads TGTGCCGGCAGCTTAGGGGGCGGTTCCGAGCAGTACTTC.

V and J are TRBV19 and TRBJ2-3; D might be TRBD2 (6 bases). V dropped 3 bases and J dropped 2 bases, with 12 bases sitting between them. Germline values: CDR1 LNHDA, CDR2 SQIVND (reference sequence). The CDR3 length is 15 residues. CDR3: CASSIVGGHTDTQYF. CDR3 bases: TGTGCCAGTAGTATTGTGGGGGGTCACACAGATACGCAGTATTTT.

As concerns this clone: This sample includes further DNA sequences coding for the same CDR3. V is TRBV27 and J is TRBJ2-3; maybe TRBD2 (5 bases). Germline CDR1 reads MNHEY; CDR2 reads SMNVEV (reference sequence). Trimming cost V 3 bases and J 2 bases, with 12 bases left between them. This CDR3 is 15 amino acids long. The CDR3 DNA reads as TGTGCCAGCAGTTTGCGGGCTGGCGACACAGATACGCAGTATTTT. Its protein is CASSLRAGDTDTQYF.

The rearrangement uses TRBV7-9 and TRBJ2-3; TRBD2 aligns across 9 bases. This CDR3 comprises 18 residues. J was trimmed by 4 bases and V by 1 base; bases with no gene match: 12. Germline V gene data show CDR1 as SEHNR and CDR2 as FQNEAQ (reference sequence). The CDR3 bases are TGTGCCAGCAGCTTAGTGGGACTAGCCCTACGGTCCCCAGATACGCAGTATTTT. This sequence encodes CASSLVGLALRSPDTQYF.

In this sample, this clone turned up once. The chain recombines TRBV6-6 with TRBJ2-5, with unresolved D. Trimming cost V 2 bases and J 7 bases, with 8 bases left between them. The germline CDR1 and CDR2 sequences are MNHNY and SVGAGI (reference sequence). The CDR3 length is 12 residues. CDR3 in DNA: TGTGCCAGCAGTTACGGGCCCGGGACCCAGTACTTC. Protein sequence: CASSYGPGTQYF.

The chain carries TRBV7-9 and TRBJ2-1; TRBD2 is a possible D gene (6 bases). Germline V gives CDR1 SEHNR, CDR2 FQNEAQ (reference sequence). CDR3 length equals 14 residues. Trimming pared 4 bases from V and 7 bases from J, leaving 14 bases between. Here the CDR3 reads CASSSTGGRNEQFF. Here the CDR3 DNA reads TGTGCCAGCAGCTCCACCGGGGGAAGGAATGAGCAGTTCTTC.

V gene TRBV11-2 combines with J gene TRBJ1-1; TRBD1 matches at 10 bases. The CDR3 is made up of 15 amino acids. The germline CDR1 and CDR2 sequences are SGHAT and FQNNGV. V shed 3 bases, J shed 0 bases, and the junction held 1 base outside the gene matches. CDR3 loop: CASSLGQGMNTEAFF. DNA of the CDR3: TGTGCCAGCAGCTTGGGACAGGGGATGAACACTGAAGCTTTCTTT.

V is TRBV5-5 and J is TRBJ2-7, with no clear D. Trimming left V 1 base short and J 3 bases short, with 8 bases between. The CDR3 contains 13 residues. CDR1 is SGHKS, CDR2 YYEKEE, per germline (reference sequence). Here the CDR3 reads CASSLNSFYEQYF. As DNA, the CDR3 is TGTGCCAGCAGCTTGAATTCATTCTACGAGCAGTACTTC.

The sample holds one count of this clone. The chain combines TRBV6-1 with TRBJ2-7; no clear D gene. V lost 5 bases and J lost 2, with 10 bases in between. This CDR3 region has 13 residues. The germline CDR1 and CDR2 sequences are MNHNS and SASEGT. Here the CDR3 DNA reads TGTGCCAGCAGTCAGGATGGTGCCTACGAGCAGTACTTC. Its translation: CASSQDGAYEQYF.

The gene calls are TRBV19 and TRBJ1-1; D is unresolved. The V gene lost 3 bases and the J gene lost 1 base, with 6 bases spanning the gap. The CDR3 has 13 residues. Germline V gives CDR1 LNHDA, CDR2 SQIVND (reference sequence). The CDR3 here is CASSMRENTEAFF. The CDR3 DNA is TGTGCCAGTAGTATGCGGGAGAACACTGAAGCTTTCTTT.

The J gene is TRBJ2-7, the V gene TRBV28; maybe TRBD1 (7 bases). The V gene's germline CDR1 is MDHEN and CDR2 SYDVKM. V was trimmed by 6 bases and J by 5 bases, leaving 11 bases between them. The CDR3 is made up of 12 amino acids. CDR3 sequence reads: CASSPGGNEQYF. For the CDR3, the DNA is TGTGCCAGCAGCCCAGGGGGGAACGAGCAGTACTTC.

This chain joins TRBV5-6 and TRBJ1-2; maybe TRBD1 (5 bases). This CDR3 has 15 residues. V lost 1 base and J lost 7, with 17 bases in between. Germline-derived CDR1 and CDR2 are SGHDT and YYEEEE. The CDR3 loop reads CASSLRDAGTGGYTF. The CDR3 nucleotides are TGTGCCAGCAGCTTGCGGGACGCAGGGACGGGTGGCTACACCTTC.

The chain combines TRBV5-1 with TRBJ1-1; a weak D match, TRBD1 (5 bases). The germline CDR1 and CDR2 sequences are SGHRS and YFSETQ. The ends were cut back, 4 bases at V and 0 bases at J, with 7 bases in the middle. The CDR3 is 13 residues long. For the CDR3, the DNA is TGCGCCAGCAGCCCAGGGTTGAACACTGAAGCTTTCTTT. Translated, it gives CASSPGLNTEAFF. The full variable domain, rest sourced from reference TRBV5-1 and TRBJ1-1, is KAGVTQTPRYLIKTRGQQVTLSCSPISGHRSVSWYQQTPGQGLQFLFEYFSETQRNKGNFPGRFSGRQFSNSRSEMNVSTLELGDSALYLCASSPGLNTEAFFGQGTRLTVV.

The chain links TRBV28 to TRBJ2-7, with D perhaps matching TRBD2 (5 bases). This CDR3 has 15 residues. In germline, CDR1 is MDHEN, CDR2 SYDVKM. V shed 4 bases and J shed 3 bases, with 16 bases lying between them. The CDR3 region is CASSSSKSGYYEQYF. For the CDR3, the DNA is TGTGCCAGCAGTTCGAGCAAATCGGGGTACTACGAGCAGTACTTC.

This chain joins TRBV28 and TRBJ2-2; TRBD2 is a possible D gene (5 bases). The CDR3 loop spans 16 amino acids. CDR1 is MDHEN and CDR2 is SYDVKM in the germline V gene. Trimming pared 1 base from V and 8 bases from J, leaving 17 bases between. The CDR3 nucleotides are TGTGCCAGCAGTTTATCTCCGACTACGCTGGATGGGGAGCTGTTTTTT. Translated: CASSLSPTTLDGELFF.